One T cell receptor beta chain is described in this entry. Its antigen is as yet unknown. Looked up from germline, CDR1 is SNHLY and CDR2 is FYNNEI. Trimming shortened V by 7 bases and J by 6 bases, and 10 bases separated the two germline ends. The CDR3 loop spans 12 amino acids. The data are from a study of response to subunit inactivated influenza vaccine. TCRdb itself ran the RT-PCR reads through MiXCR, one entry per CDR3 protein. The table records about 520,000 distinct CDR3 sequences, about 25% of them present only once. Study-level results: Only a handful of new T cells, the authors suggested, are recruited with each seasonal influenza vaccination.

The input for sequencing was CD4+ T cells sorted from PBMCs, taken roughly 5 days after vaccination. The sequence was obtained from a man between 45 and 60 years old who received an inactivated influenza vaccine. This rearrangement joins TRBV2 to TRBJ2-1; D possibly uses TRBD1 or TRBD2 (5 bases each). The CDR3, as DNA: TGTGCCAGCATGTGGGACGCCAATGAGCAGTTCTTC. This translates into CASMWDANEQFF.